One T cell receptor (beta chain) is described in this entry. This receptor's antigen is unknown. One end of the junction is discordant with germline, which a read error may explain. From the germline V gene, CDR1 is MNHEY and CDR2 is SVGAGI. The CDR3, cysteine through phenylalanine, is 16 amino acids long. The kept DNA is CDR3 alone, 48 bases in frame from the first base. The data belong to a study of graft-versus-host responses after intestinal transplantation (dated by TCRdb to the early 2020s). Concerning the study at large: The transplants that recipients received were multivisceral, liver-intestinal, or isolated intestinal. Anti-thymocyte globulin induction was given to all recipients, followed by maintenance tacrolimus and steroids for roughly 3 years. After intestinal transplantation, graft-versus-host and host-versus-graft alloreactive T cell clones in the graft, circulation and bone marrow were tracked using bulk TCR-beta CDR3 sequencing. To identify alloreactive clones, pre-transplant mixed lymphocyte reaction products were sequenced and then compared with unstimulated pre-transplant donor and recipient T cells. A cohort of approximately 24 intestinal transplant recipients, including one retransplant, was enrolled, and 3 patients lacking pretransplant specimens were excluded. A peak of at least 4% donor T cells among recipient peripheral blood mononuclear cells was the definition used for donor T cell macrochimerism. Instead of going to the commercial service, samples from a few later patients were sequenced in-house on an Illumina MiSeq and processed with MiXCR.

General findings and caveats noted by the study authors: Early after transplant, declines in HvG clones were associated with peak levels of circulating GvH clones. In the allografts of patients with donor T cell macrochimerism, GvH to HvG T cell clonal ratios were high. GvH clones were detected in recipient bone marrow, and some of these GvH clones were observed earlier in ileal mucosa or blood, consistent with an intestinal mucosal origin. The conclusions were limited by the relatively low number and heterogeneity of the intestinal transplant patients.

Library generation was performed with the immunoSEQ multiplex PCR assay. For most patients, genomic DNA was isolated using the Qiagen DNeasy Blood and Tissue Kit and was shipped frozen to Adaptive Biotechnologies for TCR sequencing. For most patients, high-throughput TCR-beta CDR3 sequencing of genomic DNA was performed by Adaptive Biotechnologies. Regarding the original processing steps: TCR sequencing data were retrieved from Adaptive's ImmunoSEQ software for about 17 patients, whereas a few other patients were processed with MiXCR and VDJtools. CD4 versus CD8 sorting errors were corrected by removing sequences found in both subsets at a frequency ratio below 5:1. CDR3 nucleotide sequences shared by donor and recipient were removed because the origin of these sequences could not be assigned. To be classed as alloreactive, a clone needed at least 2-fold expansion over unstimulated cells and a minimum CFSE-low frequency of 0.002% (template counts) or 0.001% (read counts). Clones were considered mappable if detected in sequenced pre-transplant spleen, lymph node, or MLR CFSE-low populations of the donor or recipient. The cumulative frequency of alloreactive clones was calculated as a percentage of all sequences, weighted by copy number. As stored in TCRdb, this immuneACCESS dataset retains in-frame rearrangements with V and J assigned. A fraction of the clones does not appear; measured against another copy, unresolved V genes explain less than half of the discrepancy, and the remainder lacks a known reason. V and J calls and clone size are copied from that table; D and trimming were computed from the DNA. The sample table records tens of thousands of clones; roughly 92% of these occur just once. Together, the top ten hold roughly 0.3% of the sample.

The sample's time point label, in plain terms: cells obtained before transplantation from donor or recipient. CD3+CD4+ and CD3+CD8+ populations were FACS-sorted from unstimulated pre-transplant donor and recipient cells taken from spleen or lymph nodes. The TCR comes from a human donor who received an intestinal transplant. The receptor chain draws on TRBV6-5 and TRBJ2-5; the D region possibly corresponds to TRBD2 (6 bases align). Here the sequenced sample was unstimulated CD4+ T cells sorted from spleen or lymph node cells, taken before intestinal transplant. CDR3 loop: CASSYSPAGKQETRYF. In nucleotides, the sequence is TGTGCCAGCAGTTATAGTCCAGCGGGCAAACAAGAGACCCGGTACTTC.